Listed here are 26 T cell receptor beta chains from one sample, sequenced in a study of blood T cell repertoires in COVID-19. The assay was immunoSEQ multiplex PCR, and TCRdb's table has in-frame clones only and misses some. The data show more than 200,000 clones, 82% seen once. What was sequenced was peripheral blood. The receptors were sampled from a woman aged 80 or over with active or convalescent COVID-19.

The genes are TRBV20-1 and TRBJ2-3; unclear D gene. Trimming took 1 base from V and 6 from J, leaving 5 bases between them. CDR1 and CDR2 from the germline V gene are DFQATT and SNEGSKA (reference sequence). The CDR3 spans 11 residues. This CDR3 reads CSARVRDTQYF. The DNA of the CDR3 is TGCAGTGCTAGAGTTCGGGATACGCAGTATTTT.

Many counts were recorded for this clone. The chain combines TRBV27 with TRBJ2-7; no reliable D call. Germline V lookup: CDR1 MNHEY, CDR2 SMNVEV (reference sequence). The CDR3 has 15 residues. V lost 0 bases and J 4 bases, leaving 13 bases between the germline ends. The CDR3 nucleotides are TGTGCCAGCAGTTTATCGGGCAGAGTACATTACGAGCAGTACTTC. Translated: CASSLSGRVHYEQYF.

The gene calls are TRBV10-2 and TRBJ2-7; D is uncertain. The CDR3 totals 13 residues. Between the trimmed V and J ends, which lost 2 bases and 0 bases, there was a span of 5 bases. In germline, CDR1 is WSHSY, CDR2 SAAADI. The CDR3 DNA reads TGCGCCAGCAGTGAGCTTAGCTCCTACGAGCAGTACTTC. Residues: CASSELSSYEQYF.

The chain links TRBV7-8 to TRBJ2-7, with TRBD2 identical over 8 bases. V trimming: 1 base; J trimming: 5 bases; junction bases outside the gene matches: 7. In germline, CDR1 is SGHVS, CDR2 FQNEAQ. This CDR3 has 15 residues. The CDR3 sequence is CASSLVLAGINEQYF. CDR3 bases: TGTGCCAGCAGCTTAGTTTTAGCGGGGATCAACGAGCAGTACTTC.

The chain uses TRBV30 and TRBJ1-5; 7 nucleotides line up with TRBD1. The CDR3 consists of 15 residues. CDR1 is GTSNPN and CDR2 is SVGIG in the germline V gene (reference sequence). V lost 2 bases and J lost 4; bases outside the gene matches: 8. The CDR3, as DNA: TGTGCCTGGAGTTCCCTGACAGGGTTGAATCAGCCCCAGCATTTT. It encodes CAWSSLTGLNQPQHF.

J is TRBJ1-1 and V is TRBV14, with 10 positions matching TRBD1. CDR1 and CDR2 (germline): SGHDN, FVKESK. The V gene end was trimmed by 4 bases and the J gene end by 2 bases; junction bases not matched to a gene: 10. The CDR3 length is 17 residues. The CDR3 DNA sequence: TGTGCCAGCAGCCGCTGGACAGGGGGACCCCTAAACACTGAAGCTTTCTTT. Amino acids: CASSRWTGGPLNTEAFF.

The V and J genes are TRBV14 and TRBJ2-5, with TRBD2 identical over 12 bases. CDR3 length equals 16 residues. With 4 bases clipped from V and 4 bases from J, the junction kept 7 bases outside the gene matches. Germline CDR1 SGHDN, CDR2 FVKESK. DNA for the CDR3: TGTGCCAGCAGCCCCCGACTAGCGGGAGTGGGAGAGACCCAGTACTTC. Translation: CASSPRLAGVGETQYF.

This clone was observed once. The chain combines TRBV19 with TRBJ2-5; 9 positions match TRBD2. The V gene end was trimmed by 6 bases and the J gene end by 4 bases; junction bases not matched to a gene: 12. CDR3 size: 16 residues. Per the germline V gene, CDR1 is LNHDA and CDR2 is SQIVND (reference sequence). The CDR3 is CASRPSGGGALETQYF. CDR3 DNA: TGTGCCAGTAGACCCTCTGGCGGGGGGGCGTTAGAGACCCAGTACTTC.

The chain has TRBV6-5 and TRBJ1-6, with D possibly being TRBD1 (6 bases). CDR1 and CDR2 from the germline V gene are MNHEY and SVGAGI. The CDR3 length is 15 residues. V lost 5 bases to trimming and J lost 2 bases, with 10 bases between them. Here the CDR3 DNA reads TGTGCCAGCAGTCCGTGGACAGCCTATAATTCACCCCTCCACTTT. Amino acids: CASSPWTAYNSPLHF.

CDR3 DNA sequence: TGTGCCAGCTCACCACAATTTCTAGCGGGAGGACGCACAGATACGCAGTATTTT. This sequence encodes CASSPQFLAGGRTDTQYF. J is TRBJ2-3 and V is TRBV18; the match to TRBD2 covers 11 bases. CDR1 KGHSH and CDR2 LQKENI come from the germline V gene. The CDR3 runs 18 residues. Germline trimming cut 1 base from V and 1 base from J; bases unmatched to any gene: 7.

This rearrangement joins TRBV2 to TRBJ2-7, with D possibly matching TRBD2 (5 bases). Trimming removed 4 bases from V and 4 bases from J, with 14 bases in between. CDR1 is SNHLY and CDR2 is FYNNEI in the germline V gene. CDR3 length: 14 residues. CDR3 DNA sequence: TGTGCCAGCAGTGTATCAGGACGGGGATACGAGCAGTACTTC. Residues: CASSVSGRGYEQYF. Filled out from reference TRBV2 and TRBJ2-7, the complete variable domain reads EPEVTQTPSHQVTQMGQEVILRCVPISNHLYFYWYRQILGQKVEFLVSFYNNEISEKSEIFDDQFSVERPDGSNFTLKIRSTKLEDSAMYFCASSVSGRGYEQYFGPGTRLTVT.

The genes are TRBV6-5 and TRBJ1-1, with a possible D match to TRBD1 (5 bases). The CDR3 consists of 13 residues. V was cut by 10 bases and J by 3 bases, with 15 bases left in between. Germline V gene data show CDR1 as MNHEY and CDR2 as SVGAGI. In nucleotides, the CDR3 is TGTGCCACCGGGGGGGGTTGGGACACTGAAGCTTTCTTT. Protein sequence: CATGGGWDTEAFF.

The chain has TRBV6-5 and TRBJ1-1; no firm D call. Deletions cut 6 bases from V and 0 bases from J, with 11 bases between. CDR3 size: 14 residues. Germline V gives CDR1 MNHEY, CDR2 SVGAGI. The DNA of the CDR3 is TGTGCCAGCAGCAAGGAGAGGATGAACACTGAAGCTTTCTTT. This translates into CASSKERMNTEAFF.

This clone was seen only a few times. The chain carries TRBV19 and TRBJ1-2; D gene unclear. The germline V gene has CDR1 LNHDA and CDR2 SQIVND (reference sequence). V shed 5 bases and J shed 6 bases, with 19 bases lying between them. This CDR3 is built from 15 residues. The CDR3 here is CASSSRLGYGDGYTF. The CDR3, as DNA: TGTGCCAGTAGTTCCCGACTGGGGTACGGGGATGGCTACACCTTC.

The V call is TRBV12-3 or TRBV12-4, the J call TRBJ1-2; D is possibly TRBD1 (5 bases). V shed 3 bases and J shed 2 bases, with 7 bases lying between them. The CDR3 runs 13 residues. The CDR3 DNA is TGTGCCAGCAGTTTCAGGGAAAACTATGGCTACACCTTC. Its translation is CASSFRENYGYTF.

V usage is TRBV2 and J usage is TRBJ1-1; the match to TRBD1 covers 10 bases. Germline V lookup: CDR1 SNHLY, CDR2 FYNNEI. J gave up 3 bases and V 8 bases, and 9 bases lay outside the gene matches. The CDR3 runs 15 residues. CDR3 in amino acids: CASGRQGASDTEAFF. The CDR3 DNA sequence: TGTGCCAGCGGTCGACAGGGGGCCTCCGACACTGAAGCTTTCTTT.

This rearrangement joins TRBV6-2 or TRBV6-3 to TRBJ1-1; D gene ambiguous. The V gene's germline CDR1 is MNHEY and CDR2 SVGEGT. V shed 2 bases and J shed 6 bases, with 13 bases lying between them. The CDR3 has 14 amino acids. DNA of the CDR3: TGTGCCAGCAGTTACGACGGCGGAACGGCTGAAGCTTTCTTT. Translation gives CASSYDGGTAEAFF.

The V and J genes are TRBV28 and TRBJ2-3; D possibly corresponds to TRBD2 (5 bases). The CDR3 is 12 residues long. Germline CDR1 is MDHEN and CDR2 is SYDVKM. The germline V and J ends were trimmed by 6 bases and 8 bases, with 12 bases remaining between them. The CDR3 protein is CASRSAAGTQYF. CDR3 coding DNA: TGTGCCAGCAGATCTGCGGCGGGTACGCAGTATTTT. Variable domain in full (rest from reference TRBV28 and TRBJ2-3): DVKVTQSSRYLVKRTGEKVFLECVQDMDHENMFWYRQDPGLGLRLIYFSYDVKMKEKGDIPEGYSVSREKKERFSLILESASTNQTSMYLCASRSAAGTQYFGPGTRLTVL.

The chain recombines TRBV10-3 with TRBJ1-1; D is perhaps TRBD1 (5 bases). V gave up 7 bases and J gave up 0 bases, with 15 bases separating them. CDR1 and CDR2 (germline): ENHRY, SYGVKD. The CDR3 totals 15 residues. CDR3 sequence reads: CAIKAGLSMNTEAFF. The CDR3 nucleotides are TGTGCCATCAAAGCAGGGTTATCTATGAACACTGAAGCTTTCTTT.

The J gene is TRBJ2-7, the V gene TRBV7-6, with TRBD1 matching 11 bases. Losses at the gene ends were 6 bases for V and 2 bases for J; bases not matched to a gene: 6. CDR3 size: 15 residues. Germline lookup yields CDR1 SGHVS and CDR2 FNYEAQ. The DNA for the CDR3 is TGTGCCAGCAGTCCTCGGGACAGGGGGACCTACGAGCAGTACTTC. Amino acid sequence: CASSPRDRGTYEQYF.

This chain uses TRBV28 with TRBJ1-2; D possibly corresponds to TRBD1 (5 bases). This CDR3 spans 15 amino acids. V gave up 5 bases and J gave up 3 bases, with 16 bases separating them. The germline CDR1 and CDR2 sequences are MDHEN and SYDVKM. CDR3: CASSSPFQGDYGYTF. The CDR3 coding sequence is TGTGCCAGCAGTAGCCCTTTCCAGGGTGACTATGGCTACACCTTC.

J is TRBJ1-5 and V is TRBV11-2, with no clear D. This CDR3 is 14 amino acids long. From germline, CDR1 is SGHAT and CDR2 FQNNGV. V was pared by 2 bases and J by 5 bases, with 10 bases between. CDR3 amino acids: CASSLQHPHQPQHF. CDR3 nucleotide sequence: TGTGCCAGCAGCTTACAACACCCTCATCAGCCCCAGCATTTT. Together with reference TRBV11-2 and TRBJ1-5, the CDR3 gives the full variable domain: EAGVAQSPRYKIIEKRQSVAFWCNPISGHATLYWYQQILGQGPKLLIQFQNNGVVDDSQLPKDRFSAERLKGVDSTLKIQPAKLEDSAVYLCASSLQHPHQPQHFGDGTRLSIL.

V is TRBV14 and J is TRBJ1-6, with 7 bases that match TRBD1. The CDR3 spans 15 residues. V was pared by 1 base and J by 10 bases, with 7 bases of the junction left unmatched. CDR1 is SGHDN and CDR2 is FVKESK in the germline V gene. The CDR3 loop reads CASSQAGTATSPLHF. The CDR3 nucleotides read TGTGCCAGCAGCCAAGCCGGGACAGCGACCTCACCCCTCCACTTT.

The gene calls are TRBV7-9 and TRBJ2-7; possible D gene TRBD1, 6 bases. Germline values: CDR1 SEHNR, CDR2 FQNEAQ (reference sequence). Between the trimmed V and J ends, which lost 5 bases and 3 bases, there was a span of 17 bases. The CDR3 totals 15 residues. CDR3 coding DNA: TGTGCCAGCAGCCCAGATACAGGGCCCTTCTACGAGCAGTACTTC. Its translation: CASSPDTGPFYEQYF.

The V gene is TRBV5-1, the J gene TRBJ2-2; D possibly corresponds to TRBD1 (6 bases). The germline gives CDR1 SGHRS, CDR2 YFSETQ. This CDR3 has 15 residues. Trimming took off 0 bases at V and 6 bases at J, with 12 bases between the two ends. CDR3 in DNA: TGCGCCAGCAGCTTGGATCAGGGGTCGGCCGGGGAGCTGTTTTTT. Protein sequence: CASSLDQGSAGELFF.

The rearrangement links TRBV4-2 to TRBJ1-1; the D gene is possibly TRBD1 (6 bases). Germline V gene lookup returns CDR1 LGHNA and CDR2 YNFKEQ. There are 16 residues in the CDR3. V lost 2 bases and J lost 1, with 14 bases in between. The CDR3 region has the DNA TGTGCCAGCAGCCAACCCCCGACAGGAGCGAACACTGAAGCTTTCTTT. It specifies CASSQPPTGANTEAFF.